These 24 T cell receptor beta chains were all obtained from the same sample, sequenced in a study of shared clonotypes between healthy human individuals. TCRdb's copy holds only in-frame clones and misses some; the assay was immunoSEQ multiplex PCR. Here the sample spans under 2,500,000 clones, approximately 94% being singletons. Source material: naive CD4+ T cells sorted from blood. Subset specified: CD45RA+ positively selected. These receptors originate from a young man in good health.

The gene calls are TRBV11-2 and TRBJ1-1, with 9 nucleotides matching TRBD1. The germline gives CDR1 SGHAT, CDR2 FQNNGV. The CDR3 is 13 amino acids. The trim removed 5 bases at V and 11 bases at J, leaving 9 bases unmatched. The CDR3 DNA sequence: TGTGCCAGCAGCCCGGACAGGGGAGCTAGCGCTTTCTTT. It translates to CASSPDRGASAFF.

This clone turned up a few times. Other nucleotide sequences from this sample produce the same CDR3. The CDR3 sequence is CASSLGQGNTGELFF. The CDR3 coding sequence is TGTGCCAGCAGCTTGGGACAGGGGAACACCGGGGAGCTGTTTTTT. This chain uses TRBV5-4 with TRBJ2-2, with 7 bases matching TRBD1. Germline CDR1 is SGHNT and CDR2 is YYREEE (reference sequence). The CDR3 covers 15 residues. V shed 0 bases, J shed 1 base, and the junction held 0 bases outside the gene matches.

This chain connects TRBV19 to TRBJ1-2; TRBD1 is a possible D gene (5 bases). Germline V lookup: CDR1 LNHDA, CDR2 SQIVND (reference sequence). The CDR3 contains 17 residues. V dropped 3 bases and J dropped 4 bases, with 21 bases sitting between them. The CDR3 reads CASSIGQGGGSGYGYTF. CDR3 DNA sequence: TGTGCCAGTAGTATTGGGCAGGGTGGCGGGTCGGGCTATGGCTACACCTTC.

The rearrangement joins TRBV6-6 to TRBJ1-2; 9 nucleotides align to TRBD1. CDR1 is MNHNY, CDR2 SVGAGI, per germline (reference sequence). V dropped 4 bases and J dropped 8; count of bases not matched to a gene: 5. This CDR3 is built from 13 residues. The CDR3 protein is CASSWGQGEGYTF. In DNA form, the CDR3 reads TGTGCCAGCAGTTGGGGACAGGGAGAGGGCTACACCTTC.

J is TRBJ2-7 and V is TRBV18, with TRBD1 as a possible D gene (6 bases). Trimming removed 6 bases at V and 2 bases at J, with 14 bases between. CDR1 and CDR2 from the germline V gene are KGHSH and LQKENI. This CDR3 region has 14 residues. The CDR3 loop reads CASSGRTGPYEQYF. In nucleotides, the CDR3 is TGTGCCAGCTCTGGTCGAACAGGGCCCTACGAGCAGTACTTC. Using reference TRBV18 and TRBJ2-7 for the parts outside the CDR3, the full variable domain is NAGVMQNPRHLVRRRGQEARLRCSPMKGHSHVYWYRQLPEEGLKFMVYLQKENIIDESGMPKERFSAEFPKEGPSILRIQQVVRGDSAAYFCASSGRTGPYEQYFGPGTRLTVT.

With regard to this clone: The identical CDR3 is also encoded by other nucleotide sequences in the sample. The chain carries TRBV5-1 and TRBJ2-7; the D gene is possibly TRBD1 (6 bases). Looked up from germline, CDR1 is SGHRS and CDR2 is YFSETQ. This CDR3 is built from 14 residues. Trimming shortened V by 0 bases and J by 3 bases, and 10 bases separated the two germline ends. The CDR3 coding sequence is TGCGCCAGCAGCTTGGAAGGGGGTCGCTACGAGCAGTACTTC. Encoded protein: CASSLEGGRYEQYF.

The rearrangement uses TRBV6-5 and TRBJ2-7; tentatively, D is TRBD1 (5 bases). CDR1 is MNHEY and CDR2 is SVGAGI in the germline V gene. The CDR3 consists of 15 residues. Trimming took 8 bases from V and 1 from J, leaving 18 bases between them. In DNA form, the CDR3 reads TGTGCCAGCCGCCTTGGGGTAGGGGCTTCCTACGAGCAGTACTTC. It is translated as CASRLGVGASYEQYF.

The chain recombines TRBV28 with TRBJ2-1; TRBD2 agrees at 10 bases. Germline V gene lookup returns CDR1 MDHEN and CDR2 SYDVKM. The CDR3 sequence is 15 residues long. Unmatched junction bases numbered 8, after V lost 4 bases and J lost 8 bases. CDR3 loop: CASSSSGGASHEQFF. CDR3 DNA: TGTGCCAGCAGTTCGAGCGGGGGGGCTAGTCATGAGCAGTTCTTC.

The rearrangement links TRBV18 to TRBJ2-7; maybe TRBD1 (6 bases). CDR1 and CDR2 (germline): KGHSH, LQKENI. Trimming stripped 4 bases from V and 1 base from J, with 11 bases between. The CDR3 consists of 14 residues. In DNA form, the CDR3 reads TGTGCCAGCTCACAACAAGGGACATCCTACGAGCAGTACTTC. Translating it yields CASSQQGTSYEQYF.

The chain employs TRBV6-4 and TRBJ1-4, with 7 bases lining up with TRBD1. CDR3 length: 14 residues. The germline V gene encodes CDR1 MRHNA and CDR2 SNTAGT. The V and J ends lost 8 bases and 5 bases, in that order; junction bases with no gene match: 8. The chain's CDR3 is CASPRTGGNEKLFF. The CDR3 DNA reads TGTGCCAGCCCCAGGACAGGTGGGAATGAAAAACTGTTTTTT.

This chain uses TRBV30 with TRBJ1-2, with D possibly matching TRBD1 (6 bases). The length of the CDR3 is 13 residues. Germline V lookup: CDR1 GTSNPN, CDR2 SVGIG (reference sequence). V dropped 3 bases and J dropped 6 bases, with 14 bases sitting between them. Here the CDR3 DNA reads TGTGCCTGGAGGGAAACAGGGAAGAATGGCTACACCTTC. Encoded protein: CAWRETGKNGYTF.

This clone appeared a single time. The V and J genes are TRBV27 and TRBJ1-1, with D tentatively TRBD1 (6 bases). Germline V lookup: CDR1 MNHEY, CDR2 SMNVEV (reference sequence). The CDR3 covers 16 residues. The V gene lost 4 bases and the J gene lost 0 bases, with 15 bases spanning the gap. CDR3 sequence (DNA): TGTGCCAGCAGTTCCCGTGGGAGGGGGGTGAACACTGAAGCTTTCTTT. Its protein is CASSSRGRGVNTEAFF.

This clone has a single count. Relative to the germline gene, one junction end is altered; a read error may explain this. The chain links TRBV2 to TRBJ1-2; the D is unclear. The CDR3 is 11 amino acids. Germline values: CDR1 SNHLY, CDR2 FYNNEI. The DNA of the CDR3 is TGTGCCAGCAGCGCCGCCTTTTCAGCTCCATTC. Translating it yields CASSAAFSAPF.

CDR3 sequence reads: CASSVQQGIQYF. The CDR3, as DNA: TGTGCCAGCAGTGTACAACAGGGCATTCAGTACTTC. The V call is TRBV2, the J call TRBJ2-4; TRBD1 might be the D (6 bases). The V end lost 4 bases, the J end lost 9 bases, and 10 bases lay between the germline ends. Germline V CDR1 and CDR2: SNHLY, FYNNEI. This CDR3 has 12 amino acids.

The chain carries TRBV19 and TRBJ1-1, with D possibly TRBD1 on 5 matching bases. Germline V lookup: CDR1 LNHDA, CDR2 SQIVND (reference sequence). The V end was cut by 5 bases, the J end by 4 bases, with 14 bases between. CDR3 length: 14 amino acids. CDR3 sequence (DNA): TGTGCCAGTAGTCCGCAAGGGGAGGGCACTGAAGCTTTCTTT. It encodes CASSPQGEGTEAFF.

This CDR3 is CASSFTGSTEAFF. CDR3 DNA: TGTGCCAGCAGCTTTACAGGGAGCACTGAAGCTTTCTTT. The gene calls are TRBV28 and TRBJ1-1; maybe TRBD1 (6 bases). The germline V gene encodes CDR1 MDHEN and CDR2 SYDVKM. CDR3 length equals 13 residues. V was cut by 6 bases and J by 4 bases, with 12 bases left in between.

The CDR3 region is CASSGTGTGTGELFF. The CDR3 DNA follows: TGCGCCAGCAGCGGAACCGGGACTGGTACCGGGGAGCTGTTTTTT. This chain joins TRBV5-1 and TRBJ2-2; a possible D gene is TRBD2 (6 bases). Trimming stripped 4 bases from V and 5 bases from J, with 15 bases between. The CDR3 spans 15 residues. Germline assignment: CDR1 SGHRS and CDR2 YFSETQ.

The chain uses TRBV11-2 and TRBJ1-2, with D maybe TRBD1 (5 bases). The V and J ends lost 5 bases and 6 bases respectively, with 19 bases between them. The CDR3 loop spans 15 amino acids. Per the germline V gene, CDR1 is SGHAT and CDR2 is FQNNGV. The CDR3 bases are TGTGCCAGCAGCCCCGCCGGACACCTCCTTGATGGCTACACCTTC. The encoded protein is CASSPAGHLLDGYTF.

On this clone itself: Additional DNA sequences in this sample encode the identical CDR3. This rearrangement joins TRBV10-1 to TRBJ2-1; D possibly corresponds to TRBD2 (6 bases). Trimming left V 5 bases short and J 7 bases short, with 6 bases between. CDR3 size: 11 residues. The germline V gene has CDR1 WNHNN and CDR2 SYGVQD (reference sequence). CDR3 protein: CASSRGNEQFF. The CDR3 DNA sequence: TGCGCCAGCAGTCGGGGGAATGAGCAGTTCTTC.

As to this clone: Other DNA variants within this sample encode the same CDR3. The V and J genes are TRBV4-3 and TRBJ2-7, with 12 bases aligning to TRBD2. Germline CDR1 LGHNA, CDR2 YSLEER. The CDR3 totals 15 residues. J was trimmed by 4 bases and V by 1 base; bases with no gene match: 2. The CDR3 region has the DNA TGCGCCAGCAGCCAAGGACTAGCGGGAGTTTACGAGCAGTACTTC. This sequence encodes CASSQGLAGVYEQYF.

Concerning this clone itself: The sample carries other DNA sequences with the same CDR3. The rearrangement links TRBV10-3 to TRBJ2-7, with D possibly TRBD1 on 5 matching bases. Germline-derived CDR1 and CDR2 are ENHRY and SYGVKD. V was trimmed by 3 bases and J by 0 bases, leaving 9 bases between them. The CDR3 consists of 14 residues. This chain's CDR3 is CAISDQGYSYEQYF. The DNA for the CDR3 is TGTGCCATCAGTGACCAGGGATACTCCTACGAGCAGTACTTC.

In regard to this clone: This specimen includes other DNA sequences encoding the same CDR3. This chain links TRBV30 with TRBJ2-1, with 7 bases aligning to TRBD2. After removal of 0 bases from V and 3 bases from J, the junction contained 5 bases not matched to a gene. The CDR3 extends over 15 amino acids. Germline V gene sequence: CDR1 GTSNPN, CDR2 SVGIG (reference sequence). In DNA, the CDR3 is TGTGCCTGGAGTGTAAGGGGCGGGAGCTACAATGAGCAGTTCTTC. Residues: CAWSVRGGSYNEQFF. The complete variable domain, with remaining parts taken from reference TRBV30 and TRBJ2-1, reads SQTIHQWPATLVQPVGSPLSLECTVEGTSNPNLYWYRQAAGRGLQLLFYSVGIGQISSEVPQNLSASRPQDRQFILSSKKLLLSDSGFYLCAWSVRGGSYNEQFFGPGTRLTVL.

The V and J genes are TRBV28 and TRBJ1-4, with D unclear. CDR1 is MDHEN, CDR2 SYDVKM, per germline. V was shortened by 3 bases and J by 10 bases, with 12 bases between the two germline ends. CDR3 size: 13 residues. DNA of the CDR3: TGTGCCAGCAGTTTGAGGGTTCCTGCAAAACTGTTTTTT. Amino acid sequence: CASSLRVPAKLFF. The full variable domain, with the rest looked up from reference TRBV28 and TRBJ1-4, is DVKVTQSSRYLVKRTGEKVFLECVQDMDHENMFWYRQDPGLGLRLIYFSYDVKMKEKGDIPEGYSVSREKKERFSLILESASTNQTSMYLCASSLRVPAKLFFGSGTQLSVL.

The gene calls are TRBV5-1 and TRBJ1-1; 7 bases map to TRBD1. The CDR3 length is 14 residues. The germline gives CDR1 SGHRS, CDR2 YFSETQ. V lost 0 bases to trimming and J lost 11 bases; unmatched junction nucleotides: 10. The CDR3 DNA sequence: TGCGCCAGCAGCTTGGAAGGGGGCTACAGTGGGGCTTTCTTT. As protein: CASSLEGGYSGAFF.